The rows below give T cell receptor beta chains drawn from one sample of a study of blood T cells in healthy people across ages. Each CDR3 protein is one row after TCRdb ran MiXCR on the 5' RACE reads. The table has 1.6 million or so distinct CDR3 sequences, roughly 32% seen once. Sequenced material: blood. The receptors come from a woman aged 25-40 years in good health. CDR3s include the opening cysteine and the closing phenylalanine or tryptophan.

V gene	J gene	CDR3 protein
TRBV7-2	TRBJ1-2	CASSSPAGGFVYGYTF
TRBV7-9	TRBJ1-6	CASSPDASGWNSPLHF
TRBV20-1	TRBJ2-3	CSASLFPTRGDSADTQYF
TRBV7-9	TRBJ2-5	CAGSPGLQSYQETQYF
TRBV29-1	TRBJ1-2	CSVDIVGVIANYGYTF
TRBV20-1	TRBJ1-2	CSARGSTGLSLGYTF
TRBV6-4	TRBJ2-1	CASSGGTPNYNEQFF
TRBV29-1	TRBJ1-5	CSVAGDRDYQPQHF
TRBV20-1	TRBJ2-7	CSARAPGQIAYEQYF
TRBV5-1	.	CASSIEMRGREQYF
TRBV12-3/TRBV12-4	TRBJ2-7	CASSRTFSYEQYF
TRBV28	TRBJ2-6	CASSFYRDGANVRTF
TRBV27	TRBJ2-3	CASKTGADTQYF
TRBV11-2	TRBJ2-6	CASSLGVGRLISGANVLTF
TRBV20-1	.	CSALDRTAEQYF
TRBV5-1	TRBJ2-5	CASSFTGSQETQYF
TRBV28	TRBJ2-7	CASSLSGPPGEQYF
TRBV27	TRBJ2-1	CASSSPPPNEQFF
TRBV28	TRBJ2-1	CASSLPHMRTEQFF
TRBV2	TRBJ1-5	CASRRTNQPQHF
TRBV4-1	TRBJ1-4	CASSRSGHEKLFF
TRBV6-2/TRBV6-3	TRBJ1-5	CASSYRGRGNQPQHF
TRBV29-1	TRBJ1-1	CSVGVQGITEAFF
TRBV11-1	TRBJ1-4	CASSLARGSTNEKLFF
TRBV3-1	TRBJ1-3	CASSFRPQAVSGNTIYF
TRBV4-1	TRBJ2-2	CASSPASNTGELFF
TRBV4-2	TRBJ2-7	CASSQPSGTGSYEQYF
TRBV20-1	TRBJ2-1	CSARGASGGRSEQFF
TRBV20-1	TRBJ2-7	CSARVPSYEQYF
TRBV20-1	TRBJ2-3	CSARPETDTQYF
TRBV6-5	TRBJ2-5	CASSYSQQAAEQYF
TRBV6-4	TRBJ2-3	CASSDVGLDTQYF
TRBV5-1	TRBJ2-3	CASSSGADSRTQYF
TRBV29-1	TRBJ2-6	CSVEDGYDTSGANVLTF
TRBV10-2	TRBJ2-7	CASSEGTSGDYEQYF
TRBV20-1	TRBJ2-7	CSAEEALNLGQYF
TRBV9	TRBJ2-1	CASSVGGRSSYNEQFF
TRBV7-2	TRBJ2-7	CASSPTGVDYEQYF
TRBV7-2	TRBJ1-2	CASSLETGLTTYGYTF
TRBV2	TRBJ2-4	CASRGTYLAKNIQYF
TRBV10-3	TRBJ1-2	CAISAGTAYNYGYTF
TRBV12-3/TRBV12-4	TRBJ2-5	CASRREGGWETQYF
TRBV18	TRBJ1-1	CASSRTRGTDRNTEAFF
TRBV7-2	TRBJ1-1	CASSSVGGRVAFF
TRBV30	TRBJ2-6	CAWTFGANVLTF
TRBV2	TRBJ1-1	CASSGGHQFDTEAFF
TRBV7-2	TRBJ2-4	CASSSRSRANEQYF
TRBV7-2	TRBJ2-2	CASSLTGTDRGELFF
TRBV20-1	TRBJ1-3	CSARDIGGPGNTIYF
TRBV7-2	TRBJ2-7	CASSQASREQYF
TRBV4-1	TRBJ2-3	CASSQSDRVTDTQYF
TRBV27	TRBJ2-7	CASSLLSAGTSGTSYEQYF
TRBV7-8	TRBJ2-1	CASANSESGPSQYNEQFF
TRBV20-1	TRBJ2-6	CSARDREGTGANVLTF
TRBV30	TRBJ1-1	CAWSGTLMNTEAFF